This T cell receptor (beta chain) came from a study of PD-1 blockade in classical Hodgkin lymphoma. Overall study: The study gave patients nivolumab 3 mg/kg intravenously every 2 weeks. Findings of the study overall: TCR diversity in CD4+, not CD8+, cells rose significantly by C4D1. Excluded were patients who started nivolumab under 1 year after ASCT, a group that had lower diversity.

The sample's time point: cycle 4 day 1 (C4D1), after less than 7 weeks of nivolumab. Autologous stem cell transplantation was followed by relapse in every patient, and brentuximab vedotin exposure varied. The data were produced by immunoSEQ multiplex PCR, yet TCRdb's version contains in-frame clones alone and is incomplete. The sample includes tens of thousands of clones, 75% to 90% of them seen just once. Concerning this clone itself: Its antigen is currently unknown.

Germline-derived CDR1 and CDR2 are ENHRY and SYGVKD. Trimming cost V 7 bases and J 6 bases, with 27 bases left between them. The CDR3 length is 17 residues. Here the sequenced sample was peripheral blood mononuclear cells (PBMCs), taken before the fourth cycle of nivolumab. The clonotype originates from a human donor with classical Hodgkin lymphoma. The rearrangement links TRBV10-3 to TRBJ1-2, with D maybe TRBD1 (6 bases). CDR3 sequence reads: CAITKTGGMAVFNGYTF. For the CDR3, the DNA is TGTGCCATCACTAAGACAGGTGGGATGGCAGTTTTTAATGGCTACACCTTC.